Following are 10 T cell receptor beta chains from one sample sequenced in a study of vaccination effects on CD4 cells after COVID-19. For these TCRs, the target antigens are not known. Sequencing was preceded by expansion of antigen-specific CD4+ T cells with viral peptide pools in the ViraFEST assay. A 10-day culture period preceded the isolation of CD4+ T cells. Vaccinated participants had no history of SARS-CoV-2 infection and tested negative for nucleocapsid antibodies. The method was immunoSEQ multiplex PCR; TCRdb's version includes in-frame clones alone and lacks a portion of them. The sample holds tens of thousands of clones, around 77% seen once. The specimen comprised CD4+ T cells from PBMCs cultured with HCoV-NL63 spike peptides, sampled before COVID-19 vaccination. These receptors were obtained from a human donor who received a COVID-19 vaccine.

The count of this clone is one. CDR3 in DNA: TGTGCCAGCACCCTAAGGGGGGGGGCTGGGGAAAAACTGTTTTTT. Translating it yields CASTLRGGAGEKLFF. The chain carries TRBV6-5 and TRBJ1-4; D might be TRBD1 (6 bases). This CDR3 has 15 amino acids. V was clipped by 7 bases and J by 8 bases, with 20 bases between them. Germline assignment: CDR1 MNHEY and CDR2 SVGAGI.

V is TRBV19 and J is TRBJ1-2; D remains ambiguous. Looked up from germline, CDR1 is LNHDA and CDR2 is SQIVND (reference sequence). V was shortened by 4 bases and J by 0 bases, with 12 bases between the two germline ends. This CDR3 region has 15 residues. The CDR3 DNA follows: TGTGCCAGTAGTAATCCGGGCAGACCTAACTATGGCTACACCTTC. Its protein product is CASSNPGRPNYGYTF.

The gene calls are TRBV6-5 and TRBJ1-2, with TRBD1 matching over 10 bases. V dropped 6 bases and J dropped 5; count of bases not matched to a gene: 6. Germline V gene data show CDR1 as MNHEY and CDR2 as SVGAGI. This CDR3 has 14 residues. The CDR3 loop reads CASSIRQGAYGYTF. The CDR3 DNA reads TGTGCCAGCAGCATCCGACAGGGGGCGTATGGCTACACCTTC.

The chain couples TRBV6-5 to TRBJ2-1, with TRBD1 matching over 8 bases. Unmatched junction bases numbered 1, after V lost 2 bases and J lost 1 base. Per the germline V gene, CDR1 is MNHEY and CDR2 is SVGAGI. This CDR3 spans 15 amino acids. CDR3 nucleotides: TGTGCCAGCAGTTACGACAGGGGTTCCTACAATGAGCAGTTCTTC. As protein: CASSYDRGSYNEQFF.

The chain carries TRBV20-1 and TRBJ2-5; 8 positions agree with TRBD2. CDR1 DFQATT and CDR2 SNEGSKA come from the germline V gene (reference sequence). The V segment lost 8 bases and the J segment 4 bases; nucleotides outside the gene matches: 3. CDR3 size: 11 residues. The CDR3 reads CSPGGPETQYF. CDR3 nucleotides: TGCAGTCCGGGAGGGCCAGAGACCCAGTACTTC.

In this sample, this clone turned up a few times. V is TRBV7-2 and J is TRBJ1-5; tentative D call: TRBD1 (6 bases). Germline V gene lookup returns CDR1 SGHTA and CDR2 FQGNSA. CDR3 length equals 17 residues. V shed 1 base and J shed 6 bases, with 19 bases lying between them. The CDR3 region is CASSLGLGGRRGQPQHF. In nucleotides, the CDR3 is TGTGCCAGCAGCTTAGGATTAGGGGGGCGGAGGGGTCAGCCCCAGCATTTT.

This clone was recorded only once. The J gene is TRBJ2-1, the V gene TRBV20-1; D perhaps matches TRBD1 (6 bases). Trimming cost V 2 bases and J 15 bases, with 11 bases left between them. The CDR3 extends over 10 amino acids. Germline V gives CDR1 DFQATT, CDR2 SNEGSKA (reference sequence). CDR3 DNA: TGCAGTGCTAGAACAGGGCTCGTGTTCTTC. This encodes CSARTGLVFF.

The CDR3 protein is CACGQGPNTGELFF. The CDR3 bases are TGTGCCTGCGGACAGGGCCCCAACACCGGGGAGCTGTTTTTT. J is TRBJ2-2 and V is TRBV7-7; 8 nucleotides match TRBD1. CDR3 length equals 14 residues. Germline CDR1 reads SSHAT; CDR2 reads FNYEAQ (reference sequence). The V and J ends lost 11 bases and 2 bases, in that order; junction bases with no gene match: 7.

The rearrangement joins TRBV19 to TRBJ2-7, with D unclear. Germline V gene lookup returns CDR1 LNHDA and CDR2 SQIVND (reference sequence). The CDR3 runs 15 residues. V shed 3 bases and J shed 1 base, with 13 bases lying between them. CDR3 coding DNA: TGTGCCAGTAGTATGAGCCTCGCCCCGTCCTACGAGCAGTACGTC. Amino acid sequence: CASSMSLAPSYEQYV.

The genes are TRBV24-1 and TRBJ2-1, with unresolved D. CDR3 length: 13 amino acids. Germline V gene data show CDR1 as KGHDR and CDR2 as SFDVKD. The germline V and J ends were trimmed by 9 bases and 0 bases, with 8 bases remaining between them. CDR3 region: CATRRGSYNEQFF. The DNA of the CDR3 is TGTGCCACCCGAAGAGGCTCCTACAATGAGCAGTTCTTC.